Ten or more counts support the clone carrying this T cell receptor beta chain. Its antigen is undetermined. Trimming stripped 7 bases from V and 10 bases from J, with 19 bases between. CDR1 and CDR2 from the germline V gene are SQVTM and ANQGSEA. This CDR3 is 12 amino acids long. The data were obtained in a study of CD8 T cells in ankylosing spondylitis. Study-level results: A TCR beta motif of several highly homologous variants seemed to mark ankylosing spondylitis blood. CD8+ disease-linked clones were present at relatively low frequencies in blood. In synovial fluid and blood from reactive arthritis, some motif variants were previously reported.

TCRdb itself ran the 5' RACE reads through MiXCR, one entry per CDR3 protein. This sample yields 750,000 to 850,000 distinct CDR3 sequences, of which approximately 10% are seen a single time; approximately 0.5% belongs to the top ten. Sequenced: blood, either unsorted or a sorted T cell fraction (not recorded which). This sequence joins TRBV29-1 and TRBJ1-2, with D unresolved. The sequence was collected from a male donor with ankylosing spondylitis. The CDR3 loop reads CSAVEGSLDYTF. The CDR3 nucleotides are TGCAGCGCAGTGGAGGGATCCCTCGACTACACCTTC.